This passage covers 26 T cell receptor beta chains from one sample sequenced in a study of TIL therapy for anti-PD-1-resistant metastatic lung cancer. Time point: pre-treatment sample, taken before nivolumab and TIL therapy. Most excised metastases sampled were pleural nodules or supraclavicular lymph nodes. This was the immunoSEQ v3 assay. TCRdb's table, derived via immunoSEQ multiplex PCR, lists solely in-frame clones and lacks some. The sample has 6,000 to 7,500 clones; about 64% are singletons. The input for sequencing was tumor tissue, taken at baseline. These receptors were obtained from a person between 25 and 80 years old with non-small cell lung cancer.

V is TRBV10-3 and J is TRBJ2-1; TRBD2 matches 8 bases. From germline, CDR1 is ENHRY and CDR2 SYGVKD. The CDR3 covers 19 residues. V shed 7 bases, J shed 7 bases, and the junction held 24 bases outside the gene matches. The CDR3 here is CAITSGLKREPDGTNEQFF. The DNA for the CDR3 is TGTGCCATCACTTCTGGGCTGAAGCGGGAGCCCGACGGCACTAATGAGCAGTTCTTC.

The gene calls are TRBV20-1 and TRBJ2-2, with TRBD2 identical over 7 bases. The ends lost 3 bases at V and 4 bases at J; junction bases unmatched: 5. Per germline, CDR1 DFQATT and CDR2 SNEGSKA (reference sequence). The CDR3 totals 14 residues. CDR3 in DNA: TGCAGTGCTAGTGGGAGGGCCGCCACCGGGGAGCTGTTTTTT. Translating gives CSASGRAATGELFF.

The chain recombines TRBV2 with TRBJ1-2, with D unclear. Germline CDR1 reads SNHLY; CDR2 reads FYNNEI. This CDR3 has 16 residues. V was shortened by 0 bases and J by 2 bases, with 13 bases between the two germline ends. The CDR3 here is CASSEALEEENYGYTF. For the CDR3, the DNA is TGTGCCAGCAGTGAAGCGCTTGAGGAGGAAAACTATGGCTACACCTTC.

This clone was observed a handful of times. The genes are TRBV28 and TRBJ1-3; no firm D call. CDR1 and CDR2 from the germline V gene are MDHEN and SYDVKM. This CDR3 spans 12 amino acids. The germline V and J ends were trimmed by 6 bases and 1 base, with 4 bases remaining between them. CDR3 region: CASRESGNTIYF. CDR3 DNA sequence: TGTGCCAGCAGGGAATCTGGAAACACCATATATTTT.

The rearrangement uses TRBV7-3 and TRBJ2-5; D ambiguous. V was trimmed by 0 bases and J by 5 bases, leaving 7 bases between them. Germline V lookup: CDR1 SGHTA, CDR2 FQGTGA. This CDR3 region has 13 residues. DNA for the CDR3: TGTGCCAGCAGCTTAACGGCCTGGGAGACCCAGTACTTC. Translating it yields CASSLTAWETQYF.

The chain is built from TRBV27 and TRBJ2-1; 12 positions match TRBD2. The CDR3 totals 15 residues. V shed 5 bases, J shed 4 bases, and the junction held 3 bases outside the gene matches. In germline, CDR1 is MNHEY, CDR2 SMNVEV (reference sequence). CDR3 in amino acids: CASSAGLAGYNEQFF. CDR3 nucleotides: TGTGCCAGCAGTGCCGGACTAGCGGGATACAATGAGCAGTTCTTC.

This clone has a single count. In DNA, the CDR3 is TGTGCCAGCAGCTACTCTAGCGGGGGGGCTCGGGAGACCCAGTACTTC. Amino acids: CASSYSSGGARETQYF. This rearrangement joins TRBV7-2 to TRBJ2-5, with 12 positions matching TRBD2. The length of the CDR3 is 16 residues. The V segment lost 4 bases and the J segment 5 bases; nucleotides outside the gene matches: 8. Per the germline V gene, CDR1 is SGHTA and CDR2 is FQGNSA.

The chain links TRBV7-2 to TRBJ2-7; D gene ambiguous. The CDR3 extends over 13 amino acids. V was cut by 3 bases and J by 7 bases, with 13 bases left in between. Per germline, CDR1 SGHTA and CDR2 FQGNSA. The CDR3 nucleotides are TGTGCCAGCAGCTTCGGGCCAGCGCGAGAGCAGTACTTC. This codes for CASSFGPAREQYF.

The chain links TRBV4-2 to TRBJ1-5, with TRBD1 matching over 8 bases. Germline trimming cut 4 bases from V and 7 bases from J; bases unmatched to any gene: 9. The CDR3 covers 15 residues. Per germline, CDR1 LGHNA and CDR2 YNFKEQ. The CDR3, as DNA: TGTGCCAGCAGCCCCATAGACAGGGGAGAACAGCCCCAGCATTTT. Its protein product is CASSPIDRGEQPQHF.

The CDR3 reads CASSLVGTDRGETQYF. CDR3 nucleotide sequence: TGCGCCAGCAGCTTGGTCGGGACGGATAGAGGGGAGACCCAGTACTTC. This rearrangement joins TRBV5-1 to TRBJ2-5; TRBD1 or TRBD2 may be the D gene (5 bases each). Trimming took off 0 bases at V and 5 bases at J, with 17 bases between the two ends. CDR1 and CDR2 (germline): SGHRS, YFSETQ. This CDR3 contains 16 residues.

The rearrangement links TRBV27 to TRBJ2-6; no clear D. Trimming cost V 8 bases and J 0 bases, with 8 bases left between them. This CDR3 is 14 amino acids long. The germline V gene encodes CDR1 MNHEY and CDR2 SMNVEV (reference sequence). The CDR3: CASSQSSGANVLTF. In DNA form, the CDR3 reads TGTGCCAGCTCGCAGTCCTCTGGGGCCAACGTCCTGACTTTC.

The V gene is TRBV7-9, the J gene TRBJ1-1; no clear D gene. The V gene lost 4 bases and the J gene lost 4 bases, with 7 bases spanning the gap. The germline CDR1 and CDR2 sequences are SEHNR and FQNEAQ (reference sequence). The CDR3 has 12 amino acids. CDR3 nucleotides: TGTGCCAGCAGCTGGGAGATCACTGAAGCTTTCTTT. Translated, it gives CASSWEITEAFF.

DNA of the CDR3: TGCAGCGTGATGGACGGCGACGGCTACACCTTC. Translation gives CSVMDGDGYTF. This chain uses TRBV29-1 with TRBJ1-2; no clear D. The germline gives CDR1 SQVTM, CDR2 ANQGSEA. The CDR3 covers 11 residues. The ends were cut back, 6 bases at V and 8 bases at J, with 13 bases in the middle.

The chain couples TRBV5-4 to TRBJ1-2; D is undetermined. Germline-derived CDR1 and CDR2 are SGHNT and YYREEE (reference sequence). V was clipped by 5 bases and J by 3 bases, with 14 bases between them. This CDR3 has 14 amino acids. CDR3 sequence reads: CASSPQVTDYGYTF. In nucleotides, the CDR3 is TGTGCCAGCAGTCCTCAGGTTACGGACTATGGCTACACCTTC.

The V call is TRBV7-2, the J call TRBJ2-5, with D possibly called TRBD1 or TRBD2 (6 bases each). The CDR3 totals 14 residues. Per germline, CDR1 SGHTA and CDR2 FQGNSA. Trimming took 3 bases from V and 4 from J, leaving 12 bases between them. CDR3 in amino acids: CASSFGGGVETQYF. CDR3 in DNA: TGTGCCAGCAGCTTCGGGGGCGGAGTAGAGACCCAGTACTTC.

This sequence joins TRBV6-5 and TRBJ1-6, with D uncertain. Germline V gene data show CDR1 as MNHEY and CDR2 as SVGAGI. The CDR3 length is 14 residues. V gave up 6 bases and J gave up 6 bases, with 12 bases separating them. CDR3 amino acids: CASSKELLNSPLHF. The DNA of the CDR3 is TGTGCCAGCAGCAAGGAGCTCCTTAATTCACCCCTCCACTTT.

The genes are TRBV29-1 and TRBJ1-2; D call uncertain. Trimming cost V 5 bases and J 2 bases, with 12 bases left between them. The germline gives CDR1 SQVTM, CDR2 ANQGSEA. This CDR3 is built from 13 residues. The DNA of the CDR3 is TGCAGCGTTCTGGGCACCGCCAACTATGGCTACACCTTC. Translated, it gives CSVLGTANYGYTF.

Comments on this clone: Relative to the germline gene, one junction end is altered; a read error may explain this. The sample has other DNA sequences that encode this CDR3 too. This chain links TRBV6-5 with TRBJ1-6, with 7 bases lining up with TRBD1. The CDR3 runs to 14 residues. Germline-derived CDR1 and CDR2 are MNHEY and SVGAGI. This chain's CDR3 is CASSPGQYNSPLHF. CDR3 bases: TGTGCTAGCAGTCCGGGACAGTATAATTCACCCCTCCACTTT.

This clone is categorized as medium-sized. The V and J genes are TRBV30 and TRBJ1-6; 7 bases agree with TRBD1. With V trimmed by 0 bases and J by 11 bases, 7 bases remained unmatched. The length of the CDR3 is 14 residues. CDR1 and CDR2 (germline): GTSNPN, SVGIG (reference sequence). Here the CDR3 reads CAWSVKGGETPLHF. In nucleotides, the CDR3 is TGTGCCTGGAGTGTGAAAGGGGGCGAGACACCCCTCCACTTT.

V and J are TRBV19 and TRBJ2-3; unclear D gene. The germline CDR1 and CDR2 sequences are LNHDA and SQIVND (reference sequence). This CDR3 region has 13 residues. The V and J ends lost 6 bases and 1 base respectively, with 8 bases between them. CDR3 amino acids: CASSLQGTDTQYF. In DNA, the CDR3 is TGTGCCAGTAGCCTCCAAGGCACAGATACGCAGTATTTT.

The chain couples TRBV29-1 to TRBJ2-2; D might be TRBD2 (5 bases). CDR1 is SQVTM and CDR2 is ANQGSEA in the germline V gene. Trimming stripped 3 bases from V and 5 bases from J, with 10 bases between. This CDR3 has 13 residues. The CDR3 coding sequence is TGCAGCGTTGAGGCGGGTGTAACCGGGGAGCTGTTTTTT. Protein product: CSVEAGVTGELFF.

This clone was seen only a few times. Other nucleotide sequences in the sample specify the same CDR3. The chain employs TRBV6-5 and TRBJ1-5; 9 nucleotides match TRBD1. V was clipped by 6 bases and J by 5 bases; unmatched bases: 8. Per germline, CDR1 MNHEY and CDR2 SVGAGI. The CDR3 has 15 residues. The CDR3 DNA is TGTGCCAGCAGGGGCTTGGGACAGGGAGATCAGCCCCAGCATTTT. Its translation is CASRGLGQGDQPQHF.

The J gene is TRBJ2-7, the V gene TRBV7-9, with D perhaps TRBD1 (6 bases). The CDR3 is 14 residues long. The V end lost 1 base, the J end lost 8 bases, and 15 bases lay between the germline ends. In germline, CDR1 is SEHNR, CDR2 FQNEAQ (reference sequence). CDR3 in DNA: TGTGCCAGCAGCTTAGTACAGGGTCTAGATAAGCAGTACTTC. Translated: CASSLVQGLDKQYF.

This clone was seen once. The rearrangement uses TRBV5-5 and TRBJ2-5, with 10 bases matching TRBD1. The CDR3 covers 17 residues. From germline, CDR1 is SGHKS and CDR2 YYEKEE (reference sequence). Germline trimming cut 2 bases from V and 5 bases from J; bases unmatched to any gene: 12. The CDR3 region is CASSFHRDRGQRETQYF. CDR3 coding DNA: TGTGCCAGCAGCTTCCACCGGGACAGGGGCCAGAGGGAGACCCAGTACTTC.

This clone has a handful of counts. The chain uses TRBV14 and TRBJ2-5; possible D gene TRBD1, 5 bases. The CDR3 spans 14 residues. V lost 2 bases, J lost 1 base, and 8 bases lay in between. Germline values: CDR1 SGHDN, CDR2 FVKESK. The chain's CDR3 is CASSQIRAQETQYF. The CDR3 DNA sequence: TGTGCCAGCAGCCAAATCAGGGCCCAAGAGACCCAGTACTTC.

V and J are TRBV30 and TRBJ2-7; TRBD2 might be the D (5 bases). The CDR3 runs to 14 residues. Trimming stripped 1 base from V and 0 bases from J, with 10 bases between. In germline, CDR1 is GTSNPN, CDR2 SVGIG (reference sequence). The CDR3 here is CAWSAGLGSYEQYF. Written as DNA, the CDR3 is TGTGCCTGGAGTGCGGGATTGGGCTCCTACGAGCAGTACTTC.